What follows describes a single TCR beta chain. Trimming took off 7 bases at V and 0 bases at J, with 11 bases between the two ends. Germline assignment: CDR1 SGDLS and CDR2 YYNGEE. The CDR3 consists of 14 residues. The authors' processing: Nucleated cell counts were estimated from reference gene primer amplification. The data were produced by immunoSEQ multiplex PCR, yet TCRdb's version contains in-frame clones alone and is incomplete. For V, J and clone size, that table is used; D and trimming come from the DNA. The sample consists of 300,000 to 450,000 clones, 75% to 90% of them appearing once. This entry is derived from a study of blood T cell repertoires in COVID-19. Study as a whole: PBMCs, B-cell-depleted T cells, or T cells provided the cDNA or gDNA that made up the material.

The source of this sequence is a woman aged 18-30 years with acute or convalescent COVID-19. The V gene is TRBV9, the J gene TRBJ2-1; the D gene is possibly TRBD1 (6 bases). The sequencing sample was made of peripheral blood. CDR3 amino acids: CASGTDSSYNEQFF. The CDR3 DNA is TGTGCCAGCGGGACGGACAGCTCCTACAATGAGCAGTTCTTC.